This TCR beta chain was profiled in a study of post-analysis software for immune sequencing data. Study-level information: The patients showed relapsing-remitting, secondary progressive and progressive-relapsing multiple sclerosis courses.

CDR3 length: 15 residues. Trimming removed 5 bases from V and 5 bases from J, with 15 bases in between. Prepared libraries of TCR beta cDNA carried unique molecular identifiers. cDNA molecules numbering around 450,000 came from roughly 1 to 10 million T cells. TCRdb fed the PCR reads into MiXCR, producing one record per CDR3 protein. The table lists about 380,000 distinct CDR3 sequences, roughly 38% of them singletons. Findings and limits, study-wide: F measure grouped same-batch samples tightly together. Patients showed TRBV5-6, TRBV5-1 and TRBV20-1 among 4 or 5 TRBV segments more frequent than in controls.

This clonotype was recorded once. Its antigen is still unknown. The clonotype originates from a girl between 10 and 17 years old with multiple sclerosis. The genes are TRBV12-3 or TRBV12-4 and TRBJ2-2; the D gene is possibly TRBD2 (5 bases). The sample was blood. CDR3 region: CASSPPGVFTGELFF. CDR3 sequence (DNA): TGTGCCAGCAGTCCACCCGGGGTTTTTACCGGGGAGCTGTTTTTT.